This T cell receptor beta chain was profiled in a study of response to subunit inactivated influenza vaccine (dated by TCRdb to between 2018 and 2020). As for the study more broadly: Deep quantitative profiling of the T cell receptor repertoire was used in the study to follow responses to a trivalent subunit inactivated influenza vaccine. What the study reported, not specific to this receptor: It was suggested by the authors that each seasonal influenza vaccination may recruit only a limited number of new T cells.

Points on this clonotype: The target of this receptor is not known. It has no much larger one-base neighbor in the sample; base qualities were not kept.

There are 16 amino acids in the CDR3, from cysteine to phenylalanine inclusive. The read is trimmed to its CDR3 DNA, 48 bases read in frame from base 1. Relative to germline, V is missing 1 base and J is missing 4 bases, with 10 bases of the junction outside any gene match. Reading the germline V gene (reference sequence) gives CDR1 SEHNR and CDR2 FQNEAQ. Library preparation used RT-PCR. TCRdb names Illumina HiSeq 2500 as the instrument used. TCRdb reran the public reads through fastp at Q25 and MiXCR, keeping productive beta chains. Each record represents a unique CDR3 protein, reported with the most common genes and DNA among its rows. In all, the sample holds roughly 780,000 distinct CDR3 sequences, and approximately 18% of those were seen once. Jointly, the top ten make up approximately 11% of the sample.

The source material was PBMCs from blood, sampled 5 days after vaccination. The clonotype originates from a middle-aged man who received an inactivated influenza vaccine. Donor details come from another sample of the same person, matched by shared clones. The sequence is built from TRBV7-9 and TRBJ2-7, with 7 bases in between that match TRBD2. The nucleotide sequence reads TGTGCCAGCAGCTTAGTTAGCGGGCCTACCTATTACGAGCAGTACTTC. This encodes CASSLVSGPTYYEQYF.